Listed here are 29 T cell receptor beta chains from one sample, sequenced in a study of blood T cell repertoires in COVID-19. Measured with immunoSEQ multiplex PCR; TCRdb has only the in-frame clones, and not every one. The profile shows 220,000 or so clones, around nine tenths of them singletons. The sample taken for sequencing was peripheral blood. These receptor sequences come from a man in his fifties or sixties who had recovered from COVID-19.

The J gene is TRBJ2-3, the V gene TRBV11-1, with TRBD2 as a possible D gene (5 bases). This CDR3 is built from 14 residues. V was trimmed by 6 bases and J by 0 bases, leaving 10 bases between them. From germline, CDR1 is SGHAT and CDR2 FQDESV (reference sequence). The CDR3: CASSGGSSTDTQYF. The CDR3, as DNA: TGTGCCAGCAGTGGCGGGTCTAGCACAGATACGCAGTATTTT. Supplemented by reference TRBV11-1 and TRBJ2-3, the full variable domain reads EAEVAQSPRYKITEKSQAVAFWCDPISGHATLYWYRQILGQGPELLVQFQDESVVDDSQLPKDRFSAERLKGVDSTLKIQPAELGDSAMYLCASSGGSSTDTQYFGPGTRLTVL.

The CDR3 nucleotides read TGCGCCAGCAGGCGGACTAGCGCTCCAGATACGCAGTATTTT. Amino acids: CASRRTSAPDTQYF. The V call is TRBV5-1, the J call TRBJ2-3, with 9 bases matching TRBD2. CDR1 and CDR2 from the germline V gene are SGHRS and YFSETQ. There are 14 residues in the CDR3. The J segment lost 4 bases and the V segment lost 5 bases, leaving 5 bases of the junction unmatched.

The chain has TRBV28 and TRBJ1-1; TRBD1 agrees at 7 bases. CDR1 is MDHEN, CDR2 SYDVKM, per germline. V lost 4 bases to trimming and J lost 8 bases; unmatched junction nucleotides: 7. This CDR3 has 13 residues. As DNA, the CDR3 is TGTGCCAGCAGTTCCAGGGGGAGAGGGGAAGCTTTCTTT. This gives the protein CASSSRGRGEAFF.

This rearrangement joins TRBV9 to TRBJ2-3; TRBD1 matches at 11 bases. J lost 0 bases, V lost 1 base, and 4 bases had no gene match. Germline V gene lookup returns CDR1 SGDLS and CDR2 YYNGEE. The length of the CDR3 is 17 residues. In DNA, the CDR3 is TGTGCCAGCAGCGTACCCCGGGACAGGGGGAGCACAGATACGCAGTATTTT. It specifies CASSVPRDRGSTDTQYF.

The rearrangement joins TRBV7-2 to TRBJ2-1, with D possibly being TRBD2 (5 bases). The CDR3 runs to 15 residues. Germline CDR1 is SGHTA and CDR2 is FQGNSA. The V end was cut by 6 bases, the J end by 0 bases, with 12 bases between. For the CDR3, the DNA is TGTGCCAGCAGGGGCTCTGGGAGCTCCTACAATGAGCAGTTCTTC. Translated, it gives CASRGSGSSYNEQFF.

This chain uses TRBV28 with TRBJ2-3; TRBD1 is a possible D gene (6 bases). Germline lookup yields CDR1 MDHEN and CDR2 SYDVKM. V was pared by 6 bases and J by 5 bases, with 24 bases between. The length of the CDR3 is 17 residues. Written as DNA, the CDR3 is TGTGCCAGCAGCGTACGAACAGGGAATCCCTCTGGAGATACGCAGTATTTT. Its translation: CASSVRTGNPSGDTQYF.

The V gene is TRBV5-4, the J gene TRBJ2-7, with D perhaps TRBD1 (6 bases). Germline loops: CDR1 SGHNT, CDR2 YYREEE (reference sequence). This CDR3 is built from 15 residues. V lost 5 bases and J lost 0, with 15 bases in between. CDR3 DNA: TGTGCCAGCAGTCTGCTAGGGGGATACTCCTACGAGCAGTACTTC. Translation: CASSLLGGYSYEQYF.

This clone was recorded a few times. This sequence joins TRBV10-3 and TRBJ2-1; TRBD1 is a possible D gene (6 bases). Per germline, CDR1 ENHRY and CDR2 SYGVKD. Trimming took 5 bases from V and 7 from J, leaving 6 bases between them. The CDR3 loop spans 11 amino acids. CDR3 amino acids: CAISTGNEQFF. Written as DNA, the CDR3 is TGTGCCATCAGTACAGGGAATGAGCAGTTCTTC.

V is TRBV23-1 and J is TRBJ2-2; a weak D match, TRBD2 (5 bases). TRBV23-1 has ORF status, its function being uncertain. Trimming shortened V by 8 bases and J by 3 bases, and 16 bases separated the two germline ends. CDR3 size: 15 residues. The CDR3 DNA reads TGCGCCAGCGGAGAGGGAAAGGGATACACCGGGGAGCTGTTTTTT. This sequence encodes CASGEGKGYTGELFF.

The rearrangement joins TRBV27 to TRBJ2-6; 9 bases are shared with TRBD1. Germline CDR1 is MNHEY and CDR2 is SMNVEV (reference sequence). V lost 2 bases and J lost 0; bases outside the gene matches: 8. The CDR3 consists of 19 residues. The CDR3 DNA follows: TGTGCCAGCAGTTTAGGTTGGGGACAGGGAAGCTCTGGGGCCAACGTCCTGACTTTC. Residues: CASSLGWGQGSSGANVLTF.

The chain couples TRBV2 to TRBJ1-6; 8 bases match TRBD1. The germline V gene has CDR1 SNHLY and CDR2 FYNNEI. The CDR3 length is 13 residues. J gave up 9 bases and V 8 bases, and 6 bases lay outside the gene matches. The CDR3, as DNA: TGTGCCAGCTCCCGGGACAGGAGTTCACCCCTCCACTTT. Amino acid sequence: CASSRDRSSPLHF.

V gene TRBV7-8 combines with J gene TRBJ2-3, with 10 nucleotides matching TRBD1. Trimming at V came to 5 bases and at J to 0 bases, leaving 2 bases not matched to a gene. CDR1 SGHVS and CDR2 FQNEAQ come from the germline V gene. CDR3 length: 15 residues. This chain's CDR3 is CASSPGQGSTDTQYF. As DNA, the CDR3 is TGTGCCAGCAGCCCGGGACAGGGGAGCACAGATACGCAGTATTTT.

The chain couples TRBV11-2 to TRBJ2-7; possible D gene TRBD2, 5 bases. Germline loops: CDR1 SGHAT, CDR2 FQNNGV. The V and J ends lost 2 bases and 3 bases respectively, with 5 bases between them. This CDR3 has 12 amino acids. The DNA for the CDR3 is TGTGCCAGCAGCTTAACTAGCTACGAGCAGTACTTC. Protein product: CASSLTSYEQYF.

This chain uses TRBV6-5 with TRBJ2-3; 15 bases line up with TRBD2. Per the germline V gene, CDR1 is MNHEY and CDR2 is SVGAGI. Trimming cost V 4 bases and J 10 bases; bases outside gene matches: 6. This CDR3 has 15 residues. The CDR3, as DNA: TGTGCCAGCAGTTCTCGGACTAGCGGGGGGGGGCCGCAGTATTTT. As protein: CASSSRTSGGGPQYF.

This rearrangement joins TRBV19 to TRBJ2-4; weak D call: TRBD2 (5 bases). Germline lookup yields CDR1 LNHDA and CDR2 SQIVND (reference sequence). Trimming took off 4 bases at V and 7 bases at J, with 11 bases between the two ends. The CDR3 runs to 13 residues. CDR3 loop: CASSTDSGNIQYF. Written as DNA, the CDR3 is TGTGCCAGTAGTACGGACTCCGGGAACATTCAGTACTTC.

The chain couples TRBV30 to TRBJ2-7, with 11 bases that match TRBD2. Germline CDR1 GTSNPN, CDR2 SVGIG (reference sequence). The junction had 5 bases not matched to a gene; V was cut back by 5 bases and J by 11 bases. This CDR3 has 11 residues. CDR3 amino acids: CAWVTSGRKYF. The CDR3 coding sequence is TGTGCCTGGGTCACTAGCGGGAGAAAGTACTTC.

The J gene is TRBJ2-2, the V gene TRBV29-1; TRBD1 is a possible D gene (6 bases). Deletions cut 3 bases from V and 5 bases from J, with 10 bases between. CDR3 size: 13 residues. Germline V lookup: CDR1 SQVTM, CDR2 ANQGSEA. DNA of the CDR3: TGCAGCGTTGATTCCCAGGGGACCGGGGAGCTGTTTTTT. This codes for CSVDSQGTGELFF.

The chain employs TRBV5-8 and TRBJ2-5; D might be TRBD2 (7 bases). Trimming left V 6 bases short and J 2 bases short, with 14 bases between. This CDR3 spans 14 amino acids. The germline V gene has CDR1 SGHTS and CDR2 YDEGEE. CDR3 sequence: CASTLRGGQETQYF. The CDR3, as DNA: TGTGCCAGCACCCTGAGGGGGGGTCAAGAGACCCAGTACTTC.

The chain has TRBV5-1 and TRBJ2-1; TRBD2 matches 11 bases. Trimming took 3 bases from V and 6 from J; bases not matched to a gene: 5. From germline, CDR1 is SGHRS and CDR2 YFSETQ. The length of the CDR3 is 15 residues. CDR3 coding DNA: TGCGCCAGCAGCTCAGTTAGCGGGGGGGTCAATGAGCAGTTCTTC. This gives the protein CASSSVSGGVNEQFF.

V and J are TRBV5-1 and TRBJ2-2; 7 nucleotides align to TRBD1. V was pared by 4 bases and J by 2 bases, with 8 bases of the junction left unmatched. Per germline, CDR1 SGHRS and CDR2 YFSETQ. The CDR3 has 16 residues. CDR3 DNA sequence: TGCGCCAGCAGCCCATCCGGGACAGTTAACACCGGGGAGCTGTTTTTT. This sequence encodes CASSPSGTVNTGELFF.

The J gene is TRBJ1-2, the V gene TRBV7-2; D is uncertain. The CDR3 is made up of 15 amino acids. Per germline, CDR1 SGHTA and CDR2 FQGNSA. V lost 1 base and J lost 0, with 9 bases in between. The CDR3 spells CASSLGSSSNYGYTF. As DNA, the CDR3 is TGTGCCAGCAGCTTAGGTAGCTCATCTAACTATGGCTACACCTTC.

CDR3 DNA: TGTGCCAGCAGCCCGGGGGGTAGGCAGTCGAACACCGGGGAGCTGTTTTTT. It specifies CASSPGGRQSNTGELFF. The chain recombines TRBV11-3 with TRBJ2-2, with 7 bases matching TRBD2. The CDR3 is 17 amino acids. CDR1 is SGHNT and CDR2 is YENEEA in the germline V gene. V trimming: 5 bases; J trimming: 0 bases; junction bases outside the gene matches: 9. Together with reference TRBV11-3 and TRBJ2-2, the CDR3 gives the full variable domain: EAGVVQSPRYKIIEKKQPVAFWCNPISGHNTLYWYLQNLGQGPELLIRYENEEAVDDSQLPKDRFSAERLKGVDSTLKIQPAELGDSAVYLCASSPGGRQSNTGELFFGEGSRLTVL.

The genes are TRBV11-2 and TRBJ2-7; no definite D call. CDR1 SGHAT and CDR2 FQNNGV come from the germline V gene. Trimming cost V 2 bases and J 1 base, with 12 bases left between them. The CDR3 extends over 15 amino acids. CDR3 sequence: CASSLTAVMSYEQYF. The CDR3 DNA is TGTGCCAGCAGCTTAACTGCCGTCATGTCCTACGAGCAGTACTTC.

A single count supports this clone. The V call is TRBV2, the J call TRBJ2-3, with TRBD2 identical over 7 bases. This CDR3 is 14 amino acids long. Germline V gene sequence: CDR1 SNHLY, CDR2 FYNNEI. The V and J ends lost 8 bases and 2 bases, in that order; junction bases with no gene match: 7. For the CDR3, the DNA is TGTGCCAGCTGGTTCGGGGGGATCACAGATACGCAGTATTTT. Translating gives CASWFGGITDTQYF.

This clone was observed a single time. At the DNA level, this CDR3 is encoded by other sequences in the same sample as well. V and J are TRBV29-1 and TRBJ1-1; 7 bases match TRBD1. This CDR3 spans 12 amino acids. Germline V gives CDR1 SQVTM, CDR2 ANQGSEA. The V gene end was trimmed by 6 bases and the J gene end by 1 base; junction bases not matched to a gene: 2. In nucleotides, the CDR3 is TGCAGCGTAAGGACAGGGAACACTGAAGCTTTCTTT. Protein: CSVRTGNTEAFF.

This chain joins TRBV28 and TRBJ1-5, with 7 bases aligning to TRBD1. Germline CDR1 is MDHEN and CDR2 is SYDVKM. J gave up 11 bases and V 6 bases, and 13 bases lay outside the gene matches. The CDR3 loop spans 14 amino acids. The CDR3 loop is CASRRQGVLRSQHF. The CDR3 nucleotides are TGTGCCAGCAGGCGGCAGGGGGTCCTCAGGTCCCAGCATTTT.

The V gene is TRBV27, the J gene TRBJ1-1; a weak D match, TRBD1 (5 bases). The CDR3 is made up of 15 amino acids. Per germline, CDR1 MNHEY and CDR2 SMNVEV (reference sequence). V was clipped by 5 bases and J by 4 bases, with 17 bases between them. The CDR3 loop is CASSPRGGRGTEAFF. The CDR3, as DNA: TGTGCCAGCAGTCCCCGGGGGGGGAGGGGCACTGAAGCTTTCTTT.

The V and J genes are TRBV28 and TRBJ2-7; D gene ambiguous. The CDR3 is made up of 11 amino acids. Per germline, CDR1 MDHEN and CDR2 SYDVKM. Trimming took off 4 bases at V and 7 bases at J, with 8 bases between the two ends. The CDR3 loop is CASSSRREQYF. The CDR3 bases are TGTGCCAGCAGTTCTAGGCGGGAGCAGTACTTC.

This chain's CDR3 is CASSIRTGSETQYF. CDR3 in DNA: TGCGCCAGCAGCATCCGGACAGGATCGGAGACCCAGTACTTC. The rearrangement links TRBV5-1 to TRBJ2-5; 7 bases agree with TRBD1. Germline V gene data show CDR1 as SGHRS and CDR2 as YFSETQ. The length of the CDR3 is 14 residues. Germline trimming cut 4 bases from V and 5 bases from J; bases unmatched to any gene: 8.